This TCR beta chain is from a study of early T cells in non-severe SARS-CoV-2 infection. Study in general: With bulk RNA from unsorted whole blood as input, sequencing yielded unpaired chains. Notes on the study in general: Private and CD4 specificities were missed by VDJdb matching, skewed to anti-spike CD8.

On this clonotype itself: The antigen is not known.

V gave up 3 bases and J gave up 4 bases, with 8 bases separating them. The germline CDR1 and CDR2 sequences are SGHNT and YYREEE (reference sequence). This CDR3 spans 13 amino acids. TCRdb reprocessed the 5' RACE reads via MiXCR and lists one record per CDR3 protein. The table includes around 80,000 distinct CDR3 sequences, roughly 12% detected once. The V gene is TRBV5-4, the J gene TRBJ2-1, with D maybe TRBD2 (5 bases). The receptor's source is an adult who was a healthcare worker with PCR-confirmed SARS-CoV-2 infection or an uninfected control (not recorded which). Sequenced material: whole blood. The CDR3 DNA sequence: TGTGCCAGCAGCTCTGAGGGATACAATGAGCAGTTCTTC. Amino acids: CASSSEGYNEQFF.